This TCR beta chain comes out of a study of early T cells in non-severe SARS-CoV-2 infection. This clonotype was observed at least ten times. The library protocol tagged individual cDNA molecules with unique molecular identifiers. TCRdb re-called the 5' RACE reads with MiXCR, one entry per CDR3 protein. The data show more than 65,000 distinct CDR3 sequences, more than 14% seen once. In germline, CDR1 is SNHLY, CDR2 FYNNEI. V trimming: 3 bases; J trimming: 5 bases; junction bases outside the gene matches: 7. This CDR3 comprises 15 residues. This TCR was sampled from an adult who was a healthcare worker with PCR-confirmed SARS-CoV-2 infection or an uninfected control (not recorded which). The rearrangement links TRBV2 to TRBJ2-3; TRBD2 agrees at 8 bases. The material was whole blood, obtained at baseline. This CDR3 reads CASSDQAGVGDTQYF. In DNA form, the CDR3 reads TGTGCCAGCAGTGACCAAGCGGGAGTTGGAGATACGCAGTATTTT.